The source of this T cell receptor beta chain is a study of OX40 agonist ivuxolimab in advanced cancers. Turning to the study itself: Ivuxolimab was delivered to patients intravenously every 2 weeks at doses spanning 0.01 to 10 mg/kg. Of mixed ages from about 23 to 90 and averaging roughly 64 years, the group was around 78% male.

Comment on this clone: Its matching antigen is unknown.

Overall study results and limits: Low levels of normalized T-cell clonal expansion also appeared in some nonresponders.

The CDR3 sequence is 14 residues long. V lost 4 bases to trimming and J lost 10 bases, with 14 bases between them. The V gene's germline CDR1 is SGHAT and CDR2 FQNNGV. Method: immunoSEQ multiplex PCR; TCRdb's copy keeps in-frame clones and lacks some. The table records more than 45,000 clones, less than 90% of them present only once. The sample in question was CD4+ or CD8+ T cells sorted from blood, obtained in a trial of the OX40 agonist ivuxolimab. V is TRBV11-2 and J is TRBJ1-6; tentative D call: TRBD1 (5 bases). This receptor was identified in an adult with an advanced solid tumor such as melanoma, head and neck, liver or kidney cancer. The CDR3 DNA reads TGTGCCAGCAGCTCCACGGGGCGAGGATCACCCCTCCACTTT. Its protein product is CASSSTGRGSPLHF.